Presented here are 27 T cell receptor beta chains from one specimen sequenced in a study of T cell responses to AZD1222 COVID-19 vaccine. The method was immunoSEQ multiplex PCR; TCRdb's version includes in-frame clones alone and lacks a portion of them. The data show 200,000 to 250,000 clones, 85% to 95% seen once. The sample consisted of peripheral blood, taken on day 0 of MenACWY control vaccination. These receptors all stem from an adult in good health.

The chain couples TRBV2 to TRBJ1-1; D is possibly TRBD1 (5 bases). The length of the CDR3 is 15 residues. V gave up 6 bases and J gave up 0 bases, with 14 bases separating them. Germline V lookup: CDR1 SNHLY, CDR2 FYNNEI. The CDR3 reads CASSLTGAMNTEAFF. The CDR3, as DNA: TGTGCCAGCAGCCTGACCGGGGCCATGAACACTGAAGCTTTCTTT.

The chain couples TRBV11-2 to TRBJ2-7, with 8 bases aligning to TRBD1. CDR3 size: 15 residues. Germline values: CDR1 SGHAT, CDR2 FQNNGV. V lost 3 bases and J lost 0; bases outside the gene matches: 4. CDR3 sequence reads: CASSFRDRPSYEQYF. In nucleotides, the CDR3 is TGTGCCAGCAGCTTCCGGGACAGGCCCTCCTACGAGCAGTACTTC. The full variable domain, completed using reference TRBV11-2 and TRBJ2-7, is EAGVAQSPRYKIIEKRQSVAFWCNPISGHATLYWYQQILGQGPKLLIQFQNNGVVDDSQLPKDRFSAERLKGVDSTLKIQPAKLEDSAVYLCASSFRDRPSYEQYFGPGTRLTVT.

The chain carries TRBV15 and TRBJ1-4; the match to TRBD1 covers 10 bases. With 5 bases clipped from V and 7 bases from J, the junction kept 7 bases outside the gene matches. The CDR3 loop spans 15 amino acids. The V gene's germline CDR1 is LNHNV and CDR2 YYDKDF (reference sequence). The CDR3 DNA follows: TGTGCCACCAGCCTACGGACAGGGGGGGCTGAAAAACTGTTTTTT. Residues: CATSLRTGGAEKLFF.

In this sample, this clone turned up once. The CDR3 reads CASSPLGTVSSYNEQFF. The CDR3 bases are TGTGCCAGCAGCCCCCTTGGGACTGTGAGCTCCTACAATGAGCAGTTCTTC. This chain links TRBV11-3 with TRBJ2-1; possibly TRBD2 for D (6 bases). The CDR3 is 17 residues long. Trimming stripped 5 bases from V and 0 bases from J, with 17 bases between. Germline V gene sequence: CDR1 SGHNT, CDR2 YENEEA. The variable domain in full, with the rest retrieved from reference TRBV11-3 and TRBJ2-1, is EAGVVQSPRYKIIEKKQPVAFWCNPISGHNTLYWYLQNLGQGPELLIRYENEEAVDDSQLPKDRFSAERLKGVDSTLKIQPAELGDSAVYLCASSPLGTVSSYNEQFFGPGTRLTVL.

This sequence joins TRBV4-3 and TRBJ1-6; D is undetermined. Trimming cost V 0 bases and J 5 bases, with 8 bases left between them. From germline, CDR1 is LGHNA and CDR2 YSLEER. The CDR3 extends over 15 amino acids. CDR3 loop: CASSQDTQNNSPLHF. The CDR3 DNA follows: TGCGCCAGCAGCCAAGATACACAGAATAATTCACCCCTCCACTTT.

J is TRBJ2-1 and V is TRBV7-8, with a possible D match to TRBD2 (6 bases). In germline, CDR1 is SGHVS, CDR2 FQNEAQ. This CDR3 region has 16 residues. With 1 base removed from V and 2 bases from J, the gap between germline ends came to 12 bases. For the CDR3, the DNA is TGTGCCAGCAGCTTAGTCGGCGGCGGGACCTACAATGAGCAGTTCTTC. Protein sequence: CASSLVGGGTYNEQFF.

This chain joins TRBV6-2 or TRBV6-3 and TRBJ1-1; D gene uncertain. Deletions cut 5 bases from V and 2 bases from J, with 18 bases between. The CDR3 has 16 residues. Germline loops: CDR1 MNHEY, CDR2 SVGEGT. DNA of the CDR3: TGTGCCAGCAGTGGCGCGGTCGGGAGAGCTAACACTGAAGCTTTCTTT. Residues: CASSGAVGRANTEAFF.

The J gene is TRBJ1-1, the V gene TRBV6-2 or TRBV6-3; TRBD1 is a possible D gene (6 bases). V shed 6 bases and J shed 5 bases, with 16 bases lying between them. The V gene's germline CDR1 is MNHEY and CDR2 SVGEGT. The CDR3 extends over 14 amino acids. In DNA form, the CDR3 reads TGTGCCAGCAGCTTCCGGGGGCGGGGGACTGAAGCTTTCTTT. Translation: CASSFRGRGTEAFF.

The gene calls are TRBV3-1 (or the pseudogene TRBV3-2) and TRBJ2-3, with D unresolved. The V gene lost 6 bases and the J gene lost 6 bases, with 16 bases spanning the gap. This CDR3 is 14 amino acids long. CDR1 LGHDT and CDR2 YNNKEL come from the germline V gene (reference sequence). The CDR3 sequence: CASSRNTVVDTQYF. The DNA of the CDR3 is TGTGCCAGCAGTCGTAACACGGTCGTGGATACGCAGTATTTT.

The chain employs TRBV19 and TRBJ2-7; 8 bases line up with TRBD1. The ends lost 5 bases at V and 0 bases at J; junction bases unmatched: 9. CDR1 and CDR2 (germline): LNHDA, SQIVND (reference sequence). The CDR3 has 16 residues. The CDR3 region is CASSPQRDRSSYEQYF. The CDR3 coding sequence is TGTGCCAGTAGTCCCCAAAGGGACAGGAGCTCCTACGAGCAGTACTTC.

The chain has TRBV2 and TRBJ2-3, with 16 bases matching TRBD2. With V trimmed by 3 bases and J by 2 bases, 5 bases remained unmatched. Looked up from germline, CDR1 is SNHLY and CDR2 is FYNNEI. The CDR3 spans 18 residues. Here the CDR3 reads CASSDGGLAGGATDTQYF. CDR3 nucleotide sequence: TGTGCCAGCAGTGATGGGGGACTAGCGGGAGGGGCCACAGATACGCAGTATTTT.

This rearrangement joins TRBV5-6 to TRBJ1-2, with TRBD1 as a possible D gene (6 bases). The germline CDR1 and CDR2 sequences are SGHDT and YYEEEE. V lost 4 bases and J 7 bases, leaving 17 bases between the germline ends. The CDR3 extends over 14 amino acids. The CDR3 sequence is CASSLGGAPGGYTF. The CDR3 DNA reads TGTGCCAGCAGCCTCGGGGGGGCGCCGGGTGGCTACACCTTC.

The CDR3 DNA follows: TGTGCCAGCAACCCTTGGACAGTGAACACCGGGGAGCTGTTTTTT. Translated, it gives CASNPWTVNTGELFF. The V and J genes are TRBV6-5 and TRBJ2-2; D is possibly TRBD1 (6 bases). V lost 7 bases and J 1 base, leaving 13 bases between the germline ends. The CDR3 runs to 15 residues. Germline V CDR1 and CDR2: MNHEY, SVGAGI.

This clone has a single count. This rearrangement joins TRBV18 to TRBJ2-4; 8 nucleotides agree with TRBD1. J lost 5 bases, V lost 4 bases, and 7 bases had no gene match. CDR1 is KGHSH and CDR2 is LQKENI in the germline V gene. The CDR3 has 15 amino acids. In nucleotides, the CDR3 is TGTGCCAGCTCACAGGCAGGGGGCGGTCAAAACATTCAGTACTTC. Its protein product is CASSQAGGGQNIQYF. Supplemented by reference TRBV18 and TRBJ2-4, the full variable domain reads NAGVMQNPRHLVRRRGQEARLRCSPMKGHSHVYWYRQLPEEGLKFMVYLQKENIIDESGMPKERFSAEFPKEGPSILRIQQVVRGDSAAYFCASSQAGGGQNIQYFGAGTRLSVL.

A single count supports this clone. The rearrangement links TRBV6-5 to TRBJ2-3, with 10 positions matching TRBD2. Germline V gives CDR1 MNHEY, CDR2 SVGAGI. With V trimmed by 4 bases and J by 2 bases, 3 bases remained unmatched. The CDR3 sequence is 15 residues long. The CDR3 reads CASSFSGGFTDTQYF. The CDR3 coding sequence is TGTGCCAGCAGTTTTAGCGGGGGGTTCACAGATACGCAGTATTTT.

The chain joins TRBV7-2 to TRBJ1-4; D not resolved. This CDR3 spans 16 amino acids. The germline gives CDR1 SGHTA, CDR2 FQGNSA. V lost 5 bases and J 0 bases, leaving 13 bases between the germline ends. CDR3 nucleotides: TGTGCCAGCAGCCCCTATAGTGGTGCAACTAATGAAAAACTGTTTTTT. Amino acid sequence: CASSPYSGATNEKLFF.

This clone was picked up a small number of times. The chain combines TRBV6-5 with TRBJ1-5; 10 nucleotides line up with TRBD1. V dropped 8 bases and J dropped 4; count of bases not matched to a gene: 5. CDR3 length: 14 amino acids. Germline lookup yields CDR1 MNHEY and CDR2 SVGAGI. In DNA, the CDR3 is TGTGCCAGCGACCCGGGACAGGGGAATCAGCCCCAGCATTTT. It translates to CASDPGQGNQPQHF.

This chain connects TRBV4-3 to TRBJ1-4; D call uncertain. Trimming took off 0 bases at V and 8 bases at J, with 7 bases between the two ends. The length of the CDR3 is 13 residues. Germline CDR1 is LGHNA and CDR2 is YSLEER. CDR3 nucleotide sequence: TGCGCCAGCAGCCAAGATCGTGGGGAAAAACTGTTTTTT. Amino acids: CASSQDRGEKLFF.

In nucleotides, the CDR3 is TGTGCCAGCAGTCCAGTGGGCACTGAAGCTTTCTTT. Translated: CASSPVGTEAFF. The chain employs TRBV7-9 and TRBJ1-1; D call uncertain. The CDR3 contains 12 residues. Trimming removed 6 bases from V and 4 bases from J, with 9 bases in between. Germline CDR1 reads SEHNR; CDR2 reads FQNEAQ (reference sequence).

The V and J genes are TRBV5-1 and TRBJ1-1, with D uncertain. CDR1 is SGHRS and CDR2 is YFSETQ in the germline V gene. V was trimmed by 5 bases and J by 3 bases, leaving 5 bases between them. CDR3 length equals 11 residues. CDR3 sequence reads: CASREYTEAFF. CDR3 in DNA: TGCGCCAGCAGGGAATACACTGAAGCTTTCTTT.

The chain employs TRBV30 and TRBJ1-1, with 7 bases fitting TRBD1. CDR1 GTSNPN and CDR2 SVGIG come from the germline V gene (reference sequence). The trim removed 2 bases at V and 4 bases at J, leaving 10 bases unmatched. This CDR3 comprises 15 residues. The CDR3 reads CAWSSPTGLGTEAFF. Written as DNA, the CDR3 is TGTGCCTGGAGTTCCCCGACAGGGTTGGGCACTGAAGCTTTCTTT.

This clone was found once. The chain couples TRBV7-3 to TRBJ2-2; 7 positions agree with TRBD1. Germline trimming cut 2 bases from V and 2 bases from J; bases unmatched to any gene: 5. CDR1 SGHTA and CDR2 FQGTGA come from the germline V gene. The CDR3 has 16 amino acids. The DNA for the CDR3 is TGTGCCAGCAGCTTACTGACAGGGCTAAACACCGGGGAGCTGTTTTTT. Its protein product is CASSLLTGLNTGELFF.

The chain uses TRBV15 and TRBJ2-6; D uncertain. The germline V gene has CDR1 LNHNV and CDR2 YYDKDF (reference sequence). The CDR3 consists of 16 residues. V dropped 1 base and J dropped 0 bases, with 7 bases sitting between them. CDR3 DNA sequence: TGTGCCACCAGCAGAGGGTACAGCTCTGGGGCCAACGTCCTGACTTTC. It encodes CATSRGYSSGANVLTF.

DNA for the CDR3: TGTGCCAGCAGTGAATCCGGGTACCCGAGGGGAAACACCATATATTTT. This gives the protein CASSESGYPRGNTIYF. The chain links TRBV25-1 to TRBJ1-3, with D unclear. CDR1 MGHDK and CDR2 SYGVNS come from the germline V gene. Trimming took off 1 base at V and 4 bases at J, with 14 bases between the two ends. The CDR3 is 16 amino acids.

V is TRBV2 and J is TRBJ1-5; 8 bases line up with TRBD1. This CDR3 is 15 amino acids long. The germline V gene encodes CDR1 SNHLY and CDR2 FYNNEI. Trimming cost V 2 bases and J 3 bases; bases outside gene matches: 3. The CDR3 region is CASSELGQVNQPQHF. The CDR3 coding sequence is TGTGCCAGCAGTGAACTGGGACAGGTCAATCAGCCCCAGCATTTT.

J is TRBJ2-3 and V is TRBV28; the D gene could be TRBD1 or TRBD2 (6 bases each). The CDR3 extends over 14 amino acids. CDR1 and CDR2 (germline): MDHEN, SYDVKM. Trimming cost V 9 bases and J 2 bases, with 15 bases left between them. The CDR3 DNA sequence: TGTGCCAGTCGGAGGGGGGCCTTCACAGATACGCAGTATTTT. Translation: CASRRGAFTDTQYF. The variable domain in full, with the rest retrieved from reference TRBV28 and TRBJ2-3, is DVKVTQSSRYLVKRTGEKVFLECVQDMDHENMFWYRQDPGLGLRLIYFSYDVKMKEKGDIPEGYSVSREKKERFSLILESASTNQTSMYLCASRRGAFTDTQYFGPGTRLTVL.

This clone was detected once. The chain uses TRBV27 and TRBJ1-1; no firm D call. V was clipped by 6 bases and J by 6 bases, with 14 bases between them. Germline CDR1 MNHEY, CDR2 SMNVEV (reference sequence). This CDR3 is 13 amino acids long. DNA for the CDR3: TGTGCCAGCAGCCGGGATGTATTGGCTGAAGCTTTCTTT. Translated, it gives CASSRDVLAEAFF.